The clone carrying this T cell receptor (beta chain) was counted ten times or more. The sample belongs to a study of identical twins. TCRdb fed the 5' RACE reads into MiXCR, producing one record per CDR3 protein. The data show 150,000 or so distinct CDR3 sequences, with under 4.5% seen just once and approximately 7.7% held by the top ten. This CDR3 is built from 15 residues. V was trimmed by 2 bases and J by 5 bases, leaving 12 bases between them. Germline V CDR1 and CDR2: ENHRY, SYGVKD. The sequence came from a man between 18 and 29 years old in good health. The sequencing input was memory T cells sorted from blood. This chain connects TRBV10-3 to TRBJ2-2; D is perhaps TRBD2 (6 bases). The CDR3 region is CAISEAPSVTGELFF. CDR3 sequence (DNA): TGTGCCATCAGTGAGGCACCTAGCGTTACCGGGGAGCTGTTTTTT.